Following are 21 T cell receptor beta chains from one sample sequenced in a study of CD8+ T cells in alopecia areata. The authors extracted RNA and reverse transcribed it into cDNA as the sequencing template. Some clones are missing from TCRdb's copy, which holds only in-frame ones; the method was immunoSEQ multiplex PCR. Altogether some 100,000 clones are present, roughly two fifths being singletons, with the ten largest covering over 3%. Sequenced sample: CD4+ T cells sorted from blood. The source is a human donor with alopecia areata.

This clone has only a few counts. The V call is TRBV7-8, the J call TRBJ2-5, with a possible D match to TRBD2 (5 bases). CDR1 SGHVS and CDR2 FQNEAQ come from the germline V gene. The CDR3 runs to 12 residues. The CDR3: CASGEPQETQYF. CDR3 nucleotide sequence: TGTGCAAGCGGTGAGCCGCAAGAGACCCAGTACTTC.

The chain joins TRBV30 to TRBJ1-2, with TRBD1 matching over 9 bases. The trim removed 5 bases at V and 8 bases at J, leaving 9 bases unmatched. The CDR3 has 13 residues. The germline V gene encodes CDR1 GTSNPN and CDR2 SVGIG (reference sequence). CDR3 in DNA: TGTGCCTGGGGTATACAGGGGGCGAGGGGCTACACCTTC. It encodes CAWGIQGARGYTF.

Written as DNA, the CDR3 is TGTGCCAGCAGCTCACGTTCCGGGACAGGGCAAGAGGATGGCTACACCTTC. It codes for CASSSRSGTGQEDGYTF. V gene TRBV7-2 combines with J gene TRBJ1-2; 9 nucleotides agree with TRBD1. Germline V gene sequence: CDR1 SGHTA, CDR2 FQGNSA. The CDR3 length is 17 residues. Germline trimming cut 4 bases from V and 6 bases from J; bases unmatched to any gene: 15.

The chain couples TRBV7-6 to TRBJ2-5; D is perhaps TRBD2 (6 bases). Deletions cut 1 base from V and 7 bases from J, with 10 bases between. CDR1 SGHVS and CDR2 FNYEAQ come from the germline V gene. CDR3 size: 13 residues. The CDR3 coding sequence is TGTGCCAGCAGCTTAGGCTCCGGGAGGACCCAGTACTTC. This encodes CASSLGSGRTQYF.

The chain employs TRBV6-6 and TRBJ2-7, with 10 positions matching TRBD1. CDR1 and CDR2 from the germline V gene are MNHNY and SVGAGI (reference sequence). This CDR3 region has 15 residues. V trimming: 0 bases; J trimming: 1 base; junction bases outside the gene matches: 0. CDR3 nucleotide sequence: TGTGCCAGCAGTTACTCGGGACAGGGGTCCTACGAGCAGTACTTC. Amino acids: CASSYSGQGSYEQYF.

This CDR3 reads CASSLGAYSYYGYTF. The CDR3 nucleotides read TGTGCCAGCAGCCTGGGGGCCTACAGCTATTATGGCTACACCTTC. The chain uses TRBV2 and TRBJ1-2; possibly TRBD1 for D (6 bases). V was pared by 6 bases and J by 5 bases, with 19 bases between. Per germline, CDR1 SNHLY and CDR2 FYNNEI. There are 15 residues in the CDR3.

V is TRBV2 and J is TRBJ2-7; perhaps TRBD2 as D (6 bases). The CDR3 spans 12 residues. From germline, CDR1 is SNHLY and CDR2 FYNNEI. V lost 5 bases and J lost 7, with 12 bases in between. The CDR3 coding sequence is TGTGCCAGCAGTCCATCGGGGGTAGAGCAGTACTTC. It encodes CASSPSGVEQYF.

In its sample, this clone was seen a few times. This chain uses TRBV5-1 with TRBJ2-7; 14 bases match TRBD2. The J segment lost 5 bases and the V segment lost 4 bases, leaving 8 bases of the junction unmatched. Germline V lookup: CDR1 SGHRS, CDR2 YFSETQ. The CDR3 is made up of 16 amino acids. The CDR3 loop is CASSAGLAGAVDEQYF. The CDR3 nucleotides read TGCGCCAGCAGCGCGGGACTAGCGGGAGCAGTAGACGAGCAGTACTTC.

This chain joins TRBV30 and TRBJ2-3, with D possibly TRBD2 on 5 matching bases. CDR1 is GTSNPN, CDR2 SVGIG, per germline (reference sequence). The V end was cut by 5 bases, the J end by 0 bases, with 9 bases between. The length of the CDR3 is 13 residues. CDR3 in amino acids: CAWARGSTDTQYF. The DNA for the CDR3 is TGTGCCTGGGCCCGAGGGAGCACAGATACGCAGTATTTT.

This clone was recorded a few times. The chain uses TRBV4-2 and TRBJ1-2; D unresolved. Trimming pared 6 bases from V and 5 bases from J, leaving 16 bases between. This CDR3 is built from 14 residues. Per the germline V gene, CDR1 is LGHNA and CDR2 is YNFKEQ. CDR3 DNA sequence: TGTGCCAGCAGTTCCGACCAGAGATCGTATGGCTACACCTTC. Amino acid sequence: CASSSDQRSYGYTF.

J is TRBJ1-6 and V is TRBV29-1; TRBD1 agrees at 8 bases. Germline CDR1 SQVTM, CDR2 ANQGSEA. Germline trimming cut 6 bases from V and 7 bases from J; bases unmatched to any gene: 8. CDR3 length equals 14 residues. The CDR3 here is CSVADRGRNSPLHF. The CDR3 nucleotides are TGCAGCGTCGCCGACAGGGGTCGGAATTCACCCCTCCACTTT.

This clone was counted between two and nine times. The V and J genes are TRBV5-1 and TRBJ2-7; 8 bases are a match to TRBD2. The CDR3 length is 13 residues. Germline-derived CDR1 and CDR2 are SGHRS and YFSETQ. J gave up 2 bases and V 7 bases, and 5 bases lay outside the gene matches. The CDR3 DNA reads as TGCGCCAGCGCCACTAGCGGCGCCTACGAGCAGTACTTC. Amino acid sequence: CASATSGAYEQYF.

This clone turned up a few times. The chain carries TRBV29-1 and TRBJ1-1, with 7 bases aligning to TRBD1. This CDR3 has 13 amino acids. V lost 4 bases and J lost 1; bases outside the gene matches: 3. In germline, CDR1 is SQVTM, CDR2 ANQGSEA. CDR3 residues: CSVGRDRNTEAFF. In DNA, the CDR3 is TGCAGCGTTGGCCGGGACAGGAACACTGAAGCTTTCTTT.

The table lists this clone with a few counts. The chain couples TRBV29-1 to TRBJ1-1; weak D call: TRBD1 (6 bases). The CDR3 totals 13 residues. Germline-derived CDR1 and CDR2 are SQVTM and ANQGSEA. V lost 6 bases, J lost 9 bases, and 20 bases lay in between. For the CDR3, the DNA is TGCAGCGTCGAGGGGGACGGAACATTAAAAGCTTTCTTT. Its translation: CSVEGDGTLKAFF. Based on the CDR3 plus reference TRBV29-1 and TRBJ1-1, the full variable domain is SAVISQKPSRDICQRGTSLTIQCQVDSQVTMMFWYRQQPGQSLTLIATANQGSEATYESGFVIDKFPISRPNLTFSTLTVSNMSPEDSSIYLCSVEGDGTLKAFFGQGTRLTVV.

This clone occurred a few times. The DNA for the CDR3 is TGCAGCGCTACGGACACGTACTATGGCTACACCTTC. Translated, it gives CSATDTYYGYTF. The chain uses TRBV29-1 and TRBJ1-2, with a tentative D call TRBD1 (5 bases). V lost 7 bases, J lost 3 bases, and 12 bases lay in between. CDR1 is SQVTM, CDR2 ANQGSEA, per germline. This CDR3 is 12 amino acids long.

The CDR3 region has the DNA TGTGCCACCTGGAGGGGCGGTGGAAACACCATATATTTT. Translating gives CATWRGGGNTIYF. The chain has TRBV2 and TRBJ1-3, with D possibly matching TRBD1 (5 bases). The CDR3 sequence is 13 residues long. Germline-derived CDR1 and CDR2 are SNHLY and FYNNEI. V was cut by 10 bases and J by 3 bases, with 13 bases left in between. The variable domain in full, completed from reference TRBV2 and TRBJ1-3, reads EPEVTQTPSHQVTQMGQEVILRCVPISNHLYFYWYRQILGQKVEFLVSFYNNEISEKSEIFDDQFSVERPDGSNFTLKIRSTKLEDSAMYFCATWRGGGNTIYFGEGSWLTVV.

This clone turned up a few times. The J gene is TRBJ1-1, the V gene TRBV29-1; TRBD1 is a possible D gene (5 bases). V lost 3 bases and J 3 bases, leaving 11 bases between the germline ends. Germline-derived CDR1 and CDR2 are SQVTM and ANQGSEA. The CDR3 consists of 13 residues. Written as DNA, the CDR3 is TGCAGCGTTGACCAGGGAGGAGACACTGAAGCTTTCTTT. Protein product: CSVDQGGDTEAFF.

This chain links TRBV30 with TRBJ1-4; D remains ambiguous. Germline CDR1 and CDR2: GTSNPN and SVGIG (reference sequence). Between the trimmed V and J ends, which lost 4 bases and 0 bases, there was a span of 12 bases. The CDR3 spans 15 residues. This CDR3 is CAWNGNAATNEKLFF. In nucleotides, the CDR3 is TGTGCCTGGAATGGTAACGCGGCAACTAATGAAAAACTGTTTTTT.

This clone appeared a few times. This chain links TRBV28 with TRBJ2-7, with D perhaps matching TRBD1 or TRBD2 (6 bases each). V gave up 7 bases and J gave up 0 bases, with 16 bases separating them. The CDR3 sequence is 15 residues long. The germline CDR1 and CDR2 sequences are MDHEN and SYDVKM. This CDR3 reads CASTPPGGLSYEQYF. The CDR3 region has the DNA TGTGCCAGCACCCCACCTGGGGGGCTCTCCTACGAGCAGTACTTC.

This clone has more than one count but fewer than ten. CDR3 nucleotides: TGCGCCAGCAGGTCCGGGACTGGCTCCTACGAGCAGTACTTC. It specifies CASRSGTGSYEQYF. This chain connects TRBV5-1 to TRBJ2-7; TRBD2 is a possible D gene (6 bases). V lost 5 bases to trimming and J lost 0 bases, with 12 bases between them. CDR3 length equals 14 residues. In germline, CDR1 is SGHRS, CDR2 YFSETQ.

This clone is labeled medium-sized. The chain combines TRBV28 with TRBJ1-5, with D perhaps matching TRBD1 (6 bases). This CDR3 is built from 13 residues. V was pared by 3 bases and J by 13 bases, with 16 bases between. The germline gives CDR1 MDHEN, CDR2 SYDVKM. CDR3 bases: TGTGCCAGCAGTTTCCCAGACCGGGGGCCTCAGCATTTT. Protein product: CASSFPDRGPQHF.